This T cell receptor (beta chain) was recovered during a study of cytomegalovirus exposure and HLA in healthy donors. Study conclusions and caveats: Associated with cytomegalovirus, according to the listing, were some 150 TCR beta chains. In an earlier analysis, in fewer than 700 donors, most V segments appeared productive either ~87% or ~30% of the time.

Use of 60 Vbeta and 13 Jbeta primers characterized the PCR. Measured with immunoSEQ multiplex PCR; TCRdb has only the in-frame clones, and not every one. The table has some 120,000 clones, roughly four fifths seen once. Notes on this clone: What it recognizes is unknown.

There are 13 residues in the CDR3. V lost 5 bases, J lost 2 bases, and 9 bases lay in between. Germline-derived CDR1 and CDR2 are SGHTA and FQGNSA. This clonotype was obtained from a male donor in good health and CMV-seropositive. The chain recombines TRBV7-2 with TRBJ1-2; tentatively, D is TRBD1 (5 bases). Sequenced sample: PBMCs. The CDR3 nucleotides are TGTGCCAGCAGCACGACAGTCAACTATGGCTACACCTTC. This translates into CASSTTVNYGYTF.